This entry features one T cell receptor beta chain sequence. Its antigen is currently unknown. Germline values: CDR1 LNHDA, CDR2 SQIVND (reference sequence). V lost 5 bases to trimming and J lost 5 bases; unmatched junction nucleotides: 3. There are 14 residues in the CDR3. The data stem from a study of cytomegalovirus exposure and HLA in healthy donors. Overall study results and limits: For TCR beta chains, V- and J-gene trimming was later linked to a missense DCLRE1C variant.

The PCR had 60 Vbeta and 13 Jbeta primers. Sequencing was performed with immunoSEQ multiplex PCR; in TCRdb, only in-frame clones are kept and a portion is missing. The repertoire has more than 60,000 clones, around 80% of them found once; the top ten carry less than 5%. Sequencing was done on a sample of PBMCs. The genes are TRBV19 and TRBJ1-6; TRBD1 matches at 7 bases. This TCR was sampled from a woman aged 30 to 39 in good health and CMV-seronegative. The chain's CDR3 is CASSQGGNNSPLHF. The CDR3 nucleotides are TGTGCCAGTAGTCAAGGGGGCAATAATTCACCCCTCCACTTT.